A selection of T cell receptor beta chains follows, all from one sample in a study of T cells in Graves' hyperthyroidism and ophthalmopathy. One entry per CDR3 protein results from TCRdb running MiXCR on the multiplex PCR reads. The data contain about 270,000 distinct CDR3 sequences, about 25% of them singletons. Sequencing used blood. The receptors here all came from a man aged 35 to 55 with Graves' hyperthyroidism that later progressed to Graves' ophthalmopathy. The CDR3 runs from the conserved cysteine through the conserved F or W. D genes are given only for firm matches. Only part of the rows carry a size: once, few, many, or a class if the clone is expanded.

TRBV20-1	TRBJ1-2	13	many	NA	CSAATTGEYGYTF	TGCAGTGCTGCCACGACAGGAGAGTATGGCTACACCTTC
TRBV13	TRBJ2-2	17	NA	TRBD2	CASSFRTSGSINGELFF	TGTGCCAGCAGCTTTCGGACTAGCGGGAGTATTAACGGGGAGCTGTTTTTT
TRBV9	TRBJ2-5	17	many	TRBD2	CASSVDASGIRGETQYF	TGTGCCAGCAGCGTAGATGCTAGCGGGATAAGAGGAGAGACCCAGTACTTC
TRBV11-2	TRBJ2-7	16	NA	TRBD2	CASSPSLGGRTYEQYF	TGTGCCAGCAGCCCTTCCCTCGGGGGGAGGACCTACGAGCAGTACTTC
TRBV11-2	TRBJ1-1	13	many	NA	CASSLYPDREAFF	TGTGCCAGCAGCTTATACCCAGACAGAGAAGCTTTCTTT
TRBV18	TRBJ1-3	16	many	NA	CASSPSAGAGGNTIYF	TGTGCCAGCTCACCATCCGCAGGGGCGGGAGGAAACACCATATATTTT
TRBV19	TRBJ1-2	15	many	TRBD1	CASSIGQGLNYGYTF	TGTGCCAGTAGTATCGGACAGGGACTTAACTATGGCTACACCTTC
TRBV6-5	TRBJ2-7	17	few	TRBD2	CASSYQPPGLASYEQYF	TGTGCCAGCAGTTACCAACCGCCGGGACTAGCTTCCTACGAGCAGTACTTC
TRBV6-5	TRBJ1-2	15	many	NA	CASSSDLVGTDGYTF	TGTGCCAGCAGTTCCGATTTGGTGGGGACGGATGGCTACACCTTC
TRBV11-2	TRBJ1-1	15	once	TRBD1	CASSPRTGVNTEAFF	TGTGCCAGCAGCCCGAGGACAGGGGTGAACACTGAAGCTTTCTTT
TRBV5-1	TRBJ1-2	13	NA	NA	CASSLEDGYGYTF	TGCGCCAGCAGCTTGGAGGACGGATATGGCTACACCTTC
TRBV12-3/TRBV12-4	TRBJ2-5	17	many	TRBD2	CASTQGTSGGVVETQYF	TGTGCCAGCACCCAAGGGACTAGCGGAGGGGTTGTGGAGACCCAGTACTTC
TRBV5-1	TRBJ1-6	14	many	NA	CASSQGSYNSPLHF	TGCGCCAGCAGCCAAGGGTCCTATAATTCACCCCTCCACTTT
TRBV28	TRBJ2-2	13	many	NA	CASTSFYTGELFF	TGTGCCAGCACAAGCTTTTACACCGGGGAGCTGTTTTTT
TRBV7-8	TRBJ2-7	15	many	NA	CASSLLASDYYEQYF	TGTGCCAGCAGCTTGTTGGCTAGCGACTACTACGAGCAGTACTTC
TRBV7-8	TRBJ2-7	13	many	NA	CASSLDIGYEQYF	TGTGCCAGCAGCCTCGACATTGGCTACGAGCAGTACTTC
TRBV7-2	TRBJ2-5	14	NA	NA	CASKHIQGQETQYF	TGTGCCAGCAAGCATATTCAGGGTCAAGAGACCCAGTACTTC
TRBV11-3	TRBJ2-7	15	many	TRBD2	CASSLSSGSSYEQYF	TGTGCCAGCAGCCTGTCTAGCGGGAGCTCCTACGAGCAGTACTTC
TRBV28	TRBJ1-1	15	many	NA	CASSPQWSMNTEAFF	TGTGCCAGCAGTCCCCAGTGGTCTATGAACACTGAAGCTTTCTTT
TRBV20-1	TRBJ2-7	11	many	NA	CSAGLAYEQYF	TGCAGTGCGGGATTAGCGTACGAGCAGTACTTC
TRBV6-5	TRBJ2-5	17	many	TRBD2	CASSYSPQGGGGETQYF	TGTGCCAGCAGTTACTCGCCGCAGGGCGGGGGTGGGGAGACCCAGTACTTC
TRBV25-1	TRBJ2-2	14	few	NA	CASSEGGDTGELFF	TGTGCCAGCAGTGAGGGGGGCGACACCGGGGAGCTGTTTTTT
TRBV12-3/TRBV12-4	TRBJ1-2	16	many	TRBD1	CASSSYERDRAYGYTF	TGTGCCAGCAGTTCCTACGAGAGAGACAGGGCCTATGGCTACACCTTC
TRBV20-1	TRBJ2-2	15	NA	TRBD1	CSAGDRLRNTGELFF	TGCAGTGCTGGGGACAGGTTAAGAAACACCGGGGAGCTGTTTTTT